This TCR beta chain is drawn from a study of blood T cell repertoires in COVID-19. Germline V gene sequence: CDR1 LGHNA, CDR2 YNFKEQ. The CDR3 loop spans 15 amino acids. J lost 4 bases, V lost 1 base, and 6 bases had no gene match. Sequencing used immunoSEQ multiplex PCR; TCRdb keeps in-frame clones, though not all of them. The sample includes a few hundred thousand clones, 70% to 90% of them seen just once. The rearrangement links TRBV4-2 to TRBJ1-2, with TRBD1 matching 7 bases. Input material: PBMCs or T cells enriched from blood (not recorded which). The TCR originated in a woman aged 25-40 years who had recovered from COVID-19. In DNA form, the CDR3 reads TGTGCCAGCAGCCAAGCCCCAGGGGGAAGCTATGGCTACACCTTC. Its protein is CASSQAPGGSYGYTF.